This T cell receptor beta chain was sequenced for a study of T cell responses to AZD1222 COVID-19 vaccine. Generated by immunoSEQ multiplex PCR, the TCRdb table keeps only in-frame clones and is missing some. The data contain 150,000 to 200,000 clones, about 90% of them singletons. CDR3 size: 13 residues. Germline CDR1 and CDR2: ENHRY and SYGVKD. J lost 9 bases, V lost 7 bases, and 9 bases had no gene match. This clonotype was sampled from an adult in good health. The chain employs TRBV10-3 and TRBJ2-1; 7 positions match TRBD2. This specimen was peripheral blood, taken on day 0 of AZD1222 vaccination. CDR3 protein: CAITSAGVGEQFF. CDR3 bases: TGTGCCATCACCAGCGCGGGAGTGGGTGAGCAGTTCTTC.